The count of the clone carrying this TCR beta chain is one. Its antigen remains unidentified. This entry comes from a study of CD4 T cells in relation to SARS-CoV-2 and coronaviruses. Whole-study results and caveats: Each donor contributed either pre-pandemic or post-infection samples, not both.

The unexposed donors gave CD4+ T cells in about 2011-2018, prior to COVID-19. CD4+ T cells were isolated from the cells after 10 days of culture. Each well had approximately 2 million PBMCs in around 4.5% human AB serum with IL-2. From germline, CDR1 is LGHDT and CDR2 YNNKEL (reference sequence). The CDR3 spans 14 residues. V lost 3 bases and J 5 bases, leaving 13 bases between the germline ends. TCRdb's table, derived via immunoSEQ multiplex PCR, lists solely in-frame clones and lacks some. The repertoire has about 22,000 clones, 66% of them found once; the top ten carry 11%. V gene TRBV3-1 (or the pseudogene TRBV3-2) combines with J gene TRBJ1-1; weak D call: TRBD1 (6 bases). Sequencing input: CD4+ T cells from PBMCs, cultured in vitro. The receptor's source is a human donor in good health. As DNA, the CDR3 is TGTGCCAGCAGCCAGCAGGACAGAGGGACTGAAGCTTTCTTT. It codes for CASSQQDRGTEAFF.